This TCR beta chain was recovered during a study of identical twins. Overall study findings and caveats: Cord blood's abundant beta clonotypes had fewer insertions, unlike memory repertoires.

Each CDR3 protein gets one entry after TCRdb re-called the 5' RACE reads with MiXCR. The sample has 450,000 or so distinct CDR3 sequences; about 24% are singletons. As to this clonotype: The antigen is undetermined.

The CDR3 sequence is 13 residues long. Germline V gene sequence: CDR1 SEHNR, CDR2 FQNEAQ (reference sequence). V was cut by 5 bases and J by 2 bases, with 10 bases left in between. The same data also contributed to another study, on T cells expressing NK-cell markers.

The rearrangement links TRBV7-9 to TRBJ2-7; D gene unclear. The source of this sequence is a woman aged 18-30 years in good health. Sequencing used CD4+ T cells sorted from blood. The CDR3 reads CASSPDSPYEQYF. In DNA form, the CDR3 reads TGTGCCAGCAGCCCCGACTCCCCCTACGAGCAGTACTTC.